One sample yielded the 7 T cell receptor beta chains listed below, sequenced in a study of blood T cell repertoires in COVID-19. Produced via immunoSEQ multiplex PCR; TCRdb's table is partial and in-frame only. The profile shows some 250,000 clones, roughly 84% of them singletons. The source material was peripheral blood. These receptors were obtained from a woman aged 18-29 years with acute or convalescent COVID-19.

The rearrangement links TRBV10-3 to TRBJ2-7; TRBD2 aligns across 7 bases. Trimming cost V 4 bases and J 7 bases; bases outside gene matches: 10. Germline-derived CDR1 and CDR2 are ENHRY and SYGVKD. This CDR3 has 14 amino acids. The CDR3 region is CAISAGGTTREQYF. CDR3 sequence (DNA): TGTGCCATCAGTGCGGGCGGGACTACTAGGGAGCAGTACTTC.

This sequence joins TRBV10-1 and TRBJ2-3; 9 positions match TRBD2. Germline CDR1 is WNHNN and CDR2 is SYGVQD (reference sequence). The ends lost 0 bases at V and 2 bases at J; junction bases unmatched: 3. This CDR3 is built from 16 residues. This CDR3 reads CASSESREGTTDTQYF. In nucleotides, the CDR3 is TGCGCCAGCAGTGAGTCGCGGGAGGGGACCACAGATACGCAGTATTTT.

V usage is TRBV6-6 and J usage is TRBJ1-2; maybe TRBD1 (5 bases). The CDR3 loop spans 12 amino acids. Germline V gene data show CDR1 as MNHNY and CDR2 as SVGAGI (reference sequence). Trimming took 2 bases from V and 8 from J, leaving 9 bases between them. CDR3 in amino acids: CASSYQGLGYTF. Here the CDR3 DNA reads TGTGCCAGCAGTTACCAGGGTCTCGGCTACACCTTC.

The rearrangement joins TRBV6-2 or TRBV6-3 to TRBJ1-6; no clear D. Germline lookup yields CDR1 MNHEY and CDR2 SVGEGT. The CDR3 is 13 residues long. V was clipped by 3 bases and J by 5 bases, with 5 bases between them. The CDR3 sequence is CASSYTDNSPLHF. The CDR3 nucleotides read TGTGCCAGCAGTTATACGGATAATTCACCCCTCCACTTT.

V usage is TRBV11-2 and J usage is TRBJ2-2; a possible D gene is TRBD2 (6 bases). Germline CDR1 reads SGHAT; CDR2 reads FQNNGV. V was trimmed by 4 bases and J by 6 bases, leaving 18 bases between them. The CDR3 has 16 residues. The CDR3 region is CASSSNLALVAGELFF. For the CDR3, the DNA is TGTGCCAGCAGCTCAAATCTAGCGTTAGTCGCCGGGGAGCTGTTTTTT.

V usage is TRBV14 and J usage is TRBJ2-1; 9 bases map to TRBD2. Trimming removed 0 bases from V and 5 bases from J; junction bases left unmatched: 5. The CDR3 runs to 16 residues. Germline-derived CDR1 and CDR2 are SGHDN and FVKESK. CDR3 sequence: CASSQDAGGIDNEQFF. The CDR3 nucleotides read TGTGCCAGCAGCCAAGACGCGGGAGGGATCGACAATGAGCAGTTCTTC.

V gene TRBV7-6 combines with J gene TRBJ2-1; TRBD2 aligns across 12 bases. V dropped 5 bases and J dropped 7; count of bases not matched to a gene: 6. Germline assignment: CDR1 SGHVS and CDR2 FNYEAQ. This CDR3 comprises 15 residues. CDR3 DNA sequence: TGTGCCAGCAGCCACAGACTAGCGGGAGCAAATGAGCAGTTCTTC. Its translation: CASSHRLAGANEQFF.